The 4 T cell receptor beta chains reported below all come from one sample, sequenced in a study of cytomegalovirus exposure and HLA in healthy donors. This table comes from immunoSEQ multiplex PCR, and its TCRdb copy is limited to in-frame clones, with some not included. The sample lists approximately 180,000 clones, around 87% occurring once. Sequencing was done on a sample of PBMCs. These receptors came from a woman aged 25-40 years in good health and CMV-seronegative.

J is TRBJ2-1 and V is TRBV4-2; 10 bases map to TRBD2. V was pared by 2 bases and J by 6 bases, with 4 bases of the junction left unmatched. The CDR3 totals 15 residues. The germline V gene encodes CDR1 LGHNA and CDR2 YNFKEQ. CDR3 sequence reads: CASSQYLAGVNEQFF. CDR3 coding DNA: TGTGCCAGCAGCCAATACCTAGCGGGGGTCAATGAGCAGTTCTTC.

This clone occurred a few times. This chain joins TRBV15 and TRBJ2-7, with no clear D. The ends were cut back, 3 bases at V and 4 bases at J, with 16 bases in the middle. The length of the CDR3 is 15 residues. The V gene's germline CDR1 is LNHNV and CDR2 YYDKDF (reference sequence). CDR3 bases: TGTGCCACCAGCAGCAGGTCCCGATACTTATACGAGCAGTACTTC. Amino acid sequence: CATSSRSRYLYEQYF. Together with reference TRBV15 and TRBJ2-7, the CDR3 gives the full variable domain: DAMVIQNPRYQVTQFGKPVTLSCSQTLNHNVMYWYQQKSSQAPKLLFHYYDKDFNNEADTPDNFQSRRPNTSFCFLDIRSPGLGDTAMYLCATSSRSRYLYEQYFGPGTRLTVT.

The count of this clone is one. The chain has TRBV2 and TRBJ2-3; 10 bases fit TRBD1. The CDR3 covers 15 residues. Germline loops: CDR1 SNHLY, CDR2 FYNNEI. V lost 5 bases and J lost 2; bases outside the gene matches: 4. The CDR3 reads CASSSGQGYTDTQYF. The DNA of the CDR3 is TGTGCCAGCAGTTCGGGACAGGGGTACACAGATACGCAGTATTTT. Based on the CDR3 plus reference TRBV2 and TRBJ2-3, the full variable domain is EPEVTQTPSHQVTQMGQEVILRCVPISNHLYFYWYRQILGQKVEFLVSFYNNEISEKSEIFDDQFSVERPDGSNFTLKIRSTKLEDSAMYFCASSSGQGYTDTQYFGPGTRLTVL.

The V gene is TRBV19, the J gene TRBJ2-5; 7 bases agree with TRBD1. J was trimmed by 4 bases and V by 11 bases; bases with no gene match: 13. CDR1 is LNHDA, CDR2 SQIVND, per germline (reference sequence). This CDR3 comprises 14 residues. The CDR3 DNA sequence: TGTGCCCAGAGACTTAGGGGGCCTGGAGAGACCCAGTACTTC. This gives the protein CAQRLRGPGETQYF.